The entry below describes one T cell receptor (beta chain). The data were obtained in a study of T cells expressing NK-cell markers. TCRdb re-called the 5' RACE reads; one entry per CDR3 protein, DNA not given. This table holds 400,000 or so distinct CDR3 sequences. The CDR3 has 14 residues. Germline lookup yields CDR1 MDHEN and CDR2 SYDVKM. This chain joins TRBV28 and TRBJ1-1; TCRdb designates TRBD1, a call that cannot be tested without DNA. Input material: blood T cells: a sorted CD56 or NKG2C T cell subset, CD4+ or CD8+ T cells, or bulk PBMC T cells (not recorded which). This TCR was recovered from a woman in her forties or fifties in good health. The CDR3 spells CASSSRTPDAEAFF.